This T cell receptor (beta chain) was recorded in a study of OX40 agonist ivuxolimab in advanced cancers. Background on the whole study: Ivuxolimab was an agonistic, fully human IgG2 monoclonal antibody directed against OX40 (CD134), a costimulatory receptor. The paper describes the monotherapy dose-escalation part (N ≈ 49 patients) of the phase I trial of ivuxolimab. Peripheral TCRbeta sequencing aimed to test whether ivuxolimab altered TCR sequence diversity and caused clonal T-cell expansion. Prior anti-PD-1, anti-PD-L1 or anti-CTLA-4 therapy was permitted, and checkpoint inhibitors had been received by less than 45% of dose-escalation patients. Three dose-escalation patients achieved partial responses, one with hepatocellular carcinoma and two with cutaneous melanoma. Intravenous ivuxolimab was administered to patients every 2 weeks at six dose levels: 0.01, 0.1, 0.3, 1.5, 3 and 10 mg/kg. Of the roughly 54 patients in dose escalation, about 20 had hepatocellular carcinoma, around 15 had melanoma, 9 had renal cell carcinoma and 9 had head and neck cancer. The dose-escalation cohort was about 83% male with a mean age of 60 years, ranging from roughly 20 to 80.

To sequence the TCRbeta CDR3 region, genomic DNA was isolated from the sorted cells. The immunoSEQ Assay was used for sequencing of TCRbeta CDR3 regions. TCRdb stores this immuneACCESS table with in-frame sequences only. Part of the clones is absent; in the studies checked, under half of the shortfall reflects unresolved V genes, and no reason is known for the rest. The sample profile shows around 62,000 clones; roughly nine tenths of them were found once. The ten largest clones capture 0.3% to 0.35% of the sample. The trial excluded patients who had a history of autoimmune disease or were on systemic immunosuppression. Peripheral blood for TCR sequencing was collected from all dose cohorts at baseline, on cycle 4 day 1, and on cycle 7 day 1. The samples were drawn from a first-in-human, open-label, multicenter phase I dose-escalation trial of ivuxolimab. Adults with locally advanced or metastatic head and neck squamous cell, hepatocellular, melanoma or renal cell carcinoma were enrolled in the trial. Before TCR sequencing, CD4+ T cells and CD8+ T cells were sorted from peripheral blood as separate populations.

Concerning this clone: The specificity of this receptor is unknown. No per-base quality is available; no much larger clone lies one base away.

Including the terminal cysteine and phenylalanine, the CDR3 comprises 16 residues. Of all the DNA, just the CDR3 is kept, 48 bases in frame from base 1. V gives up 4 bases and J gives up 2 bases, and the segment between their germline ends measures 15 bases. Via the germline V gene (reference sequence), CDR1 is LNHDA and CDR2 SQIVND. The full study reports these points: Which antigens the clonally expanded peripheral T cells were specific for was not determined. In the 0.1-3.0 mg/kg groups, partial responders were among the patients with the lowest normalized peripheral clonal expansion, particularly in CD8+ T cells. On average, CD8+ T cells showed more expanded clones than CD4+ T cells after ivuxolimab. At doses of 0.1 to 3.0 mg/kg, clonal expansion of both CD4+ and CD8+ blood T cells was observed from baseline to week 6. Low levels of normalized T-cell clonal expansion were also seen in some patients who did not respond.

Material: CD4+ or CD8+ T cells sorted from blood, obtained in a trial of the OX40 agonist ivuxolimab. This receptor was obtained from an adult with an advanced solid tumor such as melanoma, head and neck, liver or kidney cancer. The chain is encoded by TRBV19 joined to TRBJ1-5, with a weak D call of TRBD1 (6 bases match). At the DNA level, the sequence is TGTGCCAGTAGTAGTGACCAGGGGTTTGGCAATCAGCCCCAGCATTTT. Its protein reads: CASSSDQGFGNQPQHF.